This T cell receptor beta chain was sequenced during a study of OX40 agonist ivuxolimab in advanced cancers. Across the whole study: At 0.01 to 10 mg/kg, ivuxolimab was administered intravenously to patients every 2 weeks.

Study-wide results and caveats: Certain nonresponders additionally had low normalized T-cell clonal expansion.

If patients had autoimmune disease history or systemic immunosuppression, they were excluded. Drawing of blood for sampling happened at baseline, at cycle 4 day 1, and at cycle 7 day 1. Sequencing used immunoSEQ multiplex PCR; TCRdb keeps in-frame clones, though not all of them. Altogether roughly 45,000 clones are present, approximately 84% being singletons, with the ten largest covering about 15%. V dropped 6 bases and J dropped 11; count of bases not matched to a gene: 9. The CDR3 runs to 14 residues. Germline V gene sequence: CDR1 MNHEY, CDR2 SMNVEV (reference sequence). About this clone itself: Antigen specificity is unknown.

The source was CD4+ or CD8+ T cells sorted from blood, collected in a trial of the OX40 agonist ivuxolimab. The V call is TRBV27, the J call TRBJ1-6, with TRBD1 matching over 8 bases. The TCR comes from an adult with an advanced solid tumor such as melanoma, head and neck, liver or kidney cancer. This CDR3 is CASSVGQGYPPLHF. The CDR3 nucleotides are TGTGCCAGCAGCGTCGGACAGGGTTATCCACCCCTCCACTTT.